Sequencing of this T cell receptor beta chain was carried out in a study of T cells in Graves' hyperthyroidism and ophthalmopathy. Amplification of TCR beta CDR3 regions used RNA as the template. Using the HTBI primer set, a first-round RT-PCR was run on the TCR CDR3. TCRdb processed the multiplex PCR reads anew with MiXCR; each CDR3 protein has one entry. The profile covers roughly 170,000 distinct CDR3 sequences, with about a sixth appearing a single time and about 29% taken by the ten largest. V lost 0 bases and J 8 bases, leaving 20 bases between the germline ends. The CDR3 extends over 17 amino acids. CDR1 and CDR2 from the germline V gene are SGHTA and FQGTGA.

This sequence joins TRBV7-3 and TRBJ1-3; maybe TRBD1 (6 bases). Sequenced: blood. This sequence was found in a woman in her forties or fifties with Graves' hyperthyroidism. The CDR3 sequence: CASSLTGGPLKGDTIYF. Here the CDR3 DNA reads TGTGCCAGCAGCTTAACAGGGGGGCCGCTCAAGGGAGACACCATATATTTT.